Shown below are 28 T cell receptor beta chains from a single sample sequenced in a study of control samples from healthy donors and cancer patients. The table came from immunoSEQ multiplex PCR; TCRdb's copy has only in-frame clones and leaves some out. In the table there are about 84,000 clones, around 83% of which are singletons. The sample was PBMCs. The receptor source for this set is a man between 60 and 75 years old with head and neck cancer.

The CDR3 DNA follows: TGCAGCGTTGGCCGGGTTGAAGGCAATGAGCAGTTCTTC. It encodes CSVGRVEGNEQFF. The rearrangement links TRBV29-1 to TRBJ2-1; D is ambiguous. The germline CDR1 and CDR2 sequences are SQVTM and ANQGSEA. CDR3 length equals 13 residues. The V and J ends lost 4 bases and 6 bases respectively, with 13 bases between them.

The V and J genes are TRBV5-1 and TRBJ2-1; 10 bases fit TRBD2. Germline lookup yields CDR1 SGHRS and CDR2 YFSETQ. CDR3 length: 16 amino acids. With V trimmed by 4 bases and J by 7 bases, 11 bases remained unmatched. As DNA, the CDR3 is TGCGCCAGCAGCAATATTCAAGCGGGAGGGCGAAATGAGCAGTTCTTC. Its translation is CASSNIQAGGRNEQFF.

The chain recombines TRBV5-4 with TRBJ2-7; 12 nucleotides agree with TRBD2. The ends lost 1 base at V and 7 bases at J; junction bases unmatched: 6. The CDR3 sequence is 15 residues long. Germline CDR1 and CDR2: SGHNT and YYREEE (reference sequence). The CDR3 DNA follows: TGTGCCAGCAGCTTGTCGACTAGCGGGAGTAATGAGCAGTACTTC. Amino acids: CASSLSTSGSNEQYF. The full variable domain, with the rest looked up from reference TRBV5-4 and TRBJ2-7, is ETGVTQSPTHLIKTRGQQVTLRCSSQSGHNTVSWYQQALGQGPQFIFQYYREEENGRGNFPPRFSGLQFPNYSSELNVNALELDDSALYLCASSLSTSGSNEQYFGPGTRLTVT.

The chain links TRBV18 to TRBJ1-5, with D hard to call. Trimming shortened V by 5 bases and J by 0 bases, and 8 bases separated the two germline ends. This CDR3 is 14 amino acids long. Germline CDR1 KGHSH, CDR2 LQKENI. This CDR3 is CASSSFYSNQPQHF. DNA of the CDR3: TGTGCCAGCTCATCCTTTTATAGCAATCAGCCCCAGCATTTT.

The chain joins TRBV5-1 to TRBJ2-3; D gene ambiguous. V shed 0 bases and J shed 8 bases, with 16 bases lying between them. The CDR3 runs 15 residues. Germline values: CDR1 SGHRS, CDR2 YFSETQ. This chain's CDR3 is CASSLEGKGWGTQYF. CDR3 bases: TGCGCCAGCAGCTTGGAAGGGAAAGGTTGGGGTACGCAGTATTTT.

The CDR3 region is CASSLAVGGRSYEQYF. DNA of the CDR3: TGCGCCAGCAGCTTGGCCGTTGGGGGAAGGTCCTACGAGCAGTACTTC. This chain links TRBV5-1 with TRBJ2-7; perhaps D is TRBD1 or TRBD2 (5 bases each). Trimming removed 0 bases at V and 1 base at J, with 14 bases between. Germline CDR1 reads SGHRS; CDR2 reads YFSETQ. CDR3 length equals 16 residues.

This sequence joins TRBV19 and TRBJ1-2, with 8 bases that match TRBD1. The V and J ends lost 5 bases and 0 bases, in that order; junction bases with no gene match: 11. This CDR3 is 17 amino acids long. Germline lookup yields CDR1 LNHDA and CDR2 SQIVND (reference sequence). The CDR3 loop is CASSGQYTGQANYGYTF. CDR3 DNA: TGTGCCAGTAGTGGACAGTATACGGGACAGGCTAACTATGGCTACACCTTC.

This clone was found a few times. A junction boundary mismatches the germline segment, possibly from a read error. The CDR3 sequence is CASSSRTTVKTEAFF. CDR3 nucleotides: TGTGCCAGCAGCTCAAGAACAACCGTGAAGACTGAAGCTTTCTTT. The chain couples TRBV3-1 (or the pseudogene TRBV3-2) to TRBJ1-1; unclear D gene. This CDR3 is 15 amino acids long. Looked up from germline, CDR1 is LGHDT and CDR2 is YNNKEL (reference sequence).

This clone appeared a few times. The CDR3 is CATSLTQGNTEAFF. The CDR3 coding sequence is TGTGCCACCAGCTTAACTCAGGGAAACACTGAAGCTTTCTTT. The chain is built from TRBV15 and TRBJ1-1; D is perhaps TRBD1 (5 bases). Trimming left V 5 bases short and J 2 bases short, with 12 bases between. Per the germline V gene, CDR1 is LNHNV and CDR2 is YYDKDF (reference sequence). This CDR3 has 14 residues.

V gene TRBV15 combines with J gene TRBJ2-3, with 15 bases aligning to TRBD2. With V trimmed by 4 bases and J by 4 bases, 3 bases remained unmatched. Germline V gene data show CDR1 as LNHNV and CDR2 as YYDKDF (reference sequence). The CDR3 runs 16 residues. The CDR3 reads CATSTGLAGGADTQYF. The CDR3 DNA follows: TGTGCCACCAGCACTGGACTAGCGGGAGGGGCAGATACGCAGTATTTT. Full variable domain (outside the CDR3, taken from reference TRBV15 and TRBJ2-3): DAMVIQNPRYQVTQFGKPVTLSCSQTLNHNVMYWYQQKSSQAPKLLFHYYDKDFNNEADTPDNFQSRRPNTSFCFLDIRSPGLGDTAMYLCATSTGLAGGADTQYFGPGTRLTVL.

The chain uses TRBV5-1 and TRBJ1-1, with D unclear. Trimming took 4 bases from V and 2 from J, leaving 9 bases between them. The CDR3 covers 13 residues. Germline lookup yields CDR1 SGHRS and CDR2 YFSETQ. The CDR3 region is CASSQGSNTEAFF. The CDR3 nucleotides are TGCGCCAGCAGCCAAGGTTCCAACACTGAAGCTTTCTTT.

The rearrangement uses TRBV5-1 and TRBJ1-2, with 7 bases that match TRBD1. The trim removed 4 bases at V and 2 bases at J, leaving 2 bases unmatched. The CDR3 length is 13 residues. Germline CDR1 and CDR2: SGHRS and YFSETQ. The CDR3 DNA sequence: TGCGCCAGCAGCACGGGACAGAACTATGGCTACACCTTC. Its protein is CASSTGQNYGYTF.

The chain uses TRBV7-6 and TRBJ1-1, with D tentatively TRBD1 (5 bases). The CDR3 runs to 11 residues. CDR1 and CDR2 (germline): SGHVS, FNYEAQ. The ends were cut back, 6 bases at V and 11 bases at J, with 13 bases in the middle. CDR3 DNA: TGTGCCAGCAGAACCGACAGCCCCGCTTTCTTT. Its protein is CASRTDSPAFF.

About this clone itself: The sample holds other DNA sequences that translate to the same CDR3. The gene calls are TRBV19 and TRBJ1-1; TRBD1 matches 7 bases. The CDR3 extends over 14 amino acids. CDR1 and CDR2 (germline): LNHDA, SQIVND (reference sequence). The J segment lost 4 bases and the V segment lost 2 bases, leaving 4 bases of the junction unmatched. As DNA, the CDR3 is TGTGCCAGTAGTATACAGGGGGAGGGCACTGAAGCTTTCTTT. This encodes CASSIQGEGTEAFF.

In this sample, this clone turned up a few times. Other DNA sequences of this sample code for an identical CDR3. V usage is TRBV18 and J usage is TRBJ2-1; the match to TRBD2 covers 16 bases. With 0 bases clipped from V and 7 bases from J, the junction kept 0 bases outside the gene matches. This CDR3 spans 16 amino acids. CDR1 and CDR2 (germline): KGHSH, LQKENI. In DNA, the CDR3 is TGTGCCAGCTCACCACCGGGACTAGCGGGAGGGAATGAGCAGTTCTTC. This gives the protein CASSPPGLAGGNEQFF.

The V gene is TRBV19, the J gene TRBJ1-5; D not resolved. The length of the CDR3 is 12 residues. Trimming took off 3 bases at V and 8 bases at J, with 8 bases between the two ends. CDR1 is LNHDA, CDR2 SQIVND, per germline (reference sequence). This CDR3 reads CASSIGYEPQHF. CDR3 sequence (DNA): TGTGCCAGTAGTATCGGCTATGAGCCCCAGCATTTT.

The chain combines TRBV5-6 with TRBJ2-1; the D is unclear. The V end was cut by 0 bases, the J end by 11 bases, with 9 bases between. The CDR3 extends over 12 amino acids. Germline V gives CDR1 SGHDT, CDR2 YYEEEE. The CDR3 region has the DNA TGTGCCAGCAGCTTGGGGCCTACTAAGCAGTTCTTC. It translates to CASSLGPTKQFF.

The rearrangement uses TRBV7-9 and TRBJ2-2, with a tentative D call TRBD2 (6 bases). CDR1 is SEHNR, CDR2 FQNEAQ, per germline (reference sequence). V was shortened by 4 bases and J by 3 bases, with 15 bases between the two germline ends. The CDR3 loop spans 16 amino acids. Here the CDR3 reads CASSSPLTGDTGELFF. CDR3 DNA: TGTGCCAGCAGCTCCCCATTGACGGGAGACACCGGGGAGCTGTTTTTT. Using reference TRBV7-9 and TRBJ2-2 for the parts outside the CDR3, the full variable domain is DTGVSQNPRHKITKRGQNVTFRCDPISEHNRLYWYRQTLGQGPEFLTYFQNEAQLEKSRLLSDRFSAERPKGSFSTLEIQRTEQGDSAMYLCASSSPLTGDTGELFFGEGSRLTVL.

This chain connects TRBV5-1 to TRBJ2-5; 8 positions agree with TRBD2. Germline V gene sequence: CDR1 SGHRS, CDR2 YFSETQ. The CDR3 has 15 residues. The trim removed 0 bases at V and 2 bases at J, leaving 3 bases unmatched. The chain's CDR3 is CASSLGLAIQETQYF. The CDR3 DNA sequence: TGCGCCAGCAGCTTGGGACTAGCGATACAAGAGACCCAGTACTTC.

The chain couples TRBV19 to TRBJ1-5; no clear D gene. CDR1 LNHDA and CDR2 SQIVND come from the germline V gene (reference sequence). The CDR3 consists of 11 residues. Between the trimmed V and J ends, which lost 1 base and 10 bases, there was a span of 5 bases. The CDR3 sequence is CASSIGGPQHF. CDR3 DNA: TGTGCCAGTAGTATAGGGGGACCCCAGCATTTT.

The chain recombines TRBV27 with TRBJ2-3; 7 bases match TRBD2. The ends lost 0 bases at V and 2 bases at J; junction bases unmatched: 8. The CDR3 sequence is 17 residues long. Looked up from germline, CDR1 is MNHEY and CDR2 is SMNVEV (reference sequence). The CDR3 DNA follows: TGTGCCAGCAGTTTATCGAGTGGCAGGGACTACACAGATACGCAGTATTTT. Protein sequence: CASSLSSGRDYTDTQYF.

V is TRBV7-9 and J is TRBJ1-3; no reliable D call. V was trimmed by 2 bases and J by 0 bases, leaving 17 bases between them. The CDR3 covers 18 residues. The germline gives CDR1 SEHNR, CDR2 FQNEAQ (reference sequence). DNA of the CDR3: TGTGCCAGCAGCTTAACTACGTCTGTATCCACCTCTGGAAACACCATATATTTT. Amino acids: CASSLTTSVSTSGNTIYF.

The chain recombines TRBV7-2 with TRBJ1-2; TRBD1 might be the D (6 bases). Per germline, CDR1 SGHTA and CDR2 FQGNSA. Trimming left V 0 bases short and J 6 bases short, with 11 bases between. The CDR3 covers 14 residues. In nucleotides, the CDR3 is TGTGCCAGCAGCTTAGCCGGGGGCGCTCATGGCTACACCTTC. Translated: CASSLAGGAHGYTF.

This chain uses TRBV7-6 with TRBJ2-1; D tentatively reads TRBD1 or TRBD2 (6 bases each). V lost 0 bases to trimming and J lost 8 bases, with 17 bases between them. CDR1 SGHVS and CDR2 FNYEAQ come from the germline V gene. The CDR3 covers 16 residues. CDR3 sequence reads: CASSLAWKGGRDEQFF. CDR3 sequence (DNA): TGTGCCAGCAGCTTAGCGTGGAAGGGGGGACGAGATGAGCAGTTCTTC.

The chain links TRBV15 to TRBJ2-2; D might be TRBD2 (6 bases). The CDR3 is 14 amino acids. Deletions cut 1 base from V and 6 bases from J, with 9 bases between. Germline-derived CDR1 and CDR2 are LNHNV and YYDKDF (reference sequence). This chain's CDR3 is CATSRGGVAGELFF. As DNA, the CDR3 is TGTGCCACCAGCAGAGGGGGGGTAGCCGGGGAGCTGTTTTTT.

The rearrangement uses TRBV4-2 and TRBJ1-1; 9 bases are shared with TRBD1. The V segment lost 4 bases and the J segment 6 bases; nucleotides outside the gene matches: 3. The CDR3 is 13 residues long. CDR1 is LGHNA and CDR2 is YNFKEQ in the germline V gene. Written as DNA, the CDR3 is TGTGCCAGCAGCCGGACAGGGGAGGCTGAAGCTTTCTTT. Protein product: CASSRTGEAEAFF.

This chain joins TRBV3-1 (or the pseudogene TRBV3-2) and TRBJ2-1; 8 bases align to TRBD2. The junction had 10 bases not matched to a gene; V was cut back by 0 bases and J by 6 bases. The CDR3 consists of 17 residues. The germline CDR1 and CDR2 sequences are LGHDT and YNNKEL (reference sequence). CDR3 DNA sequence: TGTGCCAGCAGCCAAGATAGACCACTAAGCGGGAGCAATGAGCAGTTCTTC. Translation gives CASSQDRPLSGSNEQFF.

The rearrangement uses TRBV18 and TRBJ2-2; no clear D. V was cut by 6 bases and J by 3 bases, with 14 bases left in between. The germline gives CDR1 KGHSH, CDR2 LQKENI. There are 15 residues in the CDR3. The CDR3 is CASSPRGGDTGELFF. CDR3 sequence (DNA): TGTGCCAGCTCCCCGAGAGGCGGAGACACCGGGGAGCTGTTTTTT.